This entry lists 3 T cell receptor beta chains sequenced from one sample in a study of identical twins. In TCRdb, the 5' RACE reads were re-called with MiXCR into one record per CDR3 protein. This sample has 200,000 to 250,000 distinct CDR3 sequences, with about 11% found just once. Material for sequencing was memory T cells sorted from blood. All receptors derive from a man in his forties or fifties in good health.

This clonotype came up a few times. This sequence joins TRBV4-3 and TRBJ1-2; 8 positions agree with TRBD1. CDR3 length: 15 residues. CDR1 and CDR2 (germline): LGHNA, YSLEER. With 3 bases clipped from V and 2 bases from J, the junction kept 5 bases outside the gene matches. CDR3 sequence (DNA): TGCGCCAGCAGCCACCTTAGACAGGGGAACTATGGCTACACCTTC. Its translation: CASSHLRQGNYGYTF.

The chain recombines TRBV29-1 with TRBJ1-4; D possibly corresponds to TRBD1 (6 bases). V was clipped by 4 bases and J by 3 bases, with 12 bases between them. The germline CDR1 and CDR2 sequences are SQVTM and ANQGSEA. This CDR3 is 14 amino acids long. The CDR3 region has the DNA TGCAGCGTTGGTATTGGGACATCTAATGAAAAACTGTTTTTT. Translating it yields CSVGIGTSNEKLFF.

This clonotype was counted between two and nine times. This chain joins TRBV4-1 and TRBJ2-7, with D uncertain. CDR1 MGHRA and CDR2 YSYEKL come from the germline V gene. This CDR3 spans 15 amino acids. V was shortened by 2 bases and J by 4 bases, with 15 bases between the two germline ends. The chain's CDR3 is CASSQMYSTSYEQYF. Here the CDR3 DNA reads TGCGCCAGCAGCCAAATGTACAGCACATCTTACGAGCAGTACTTC.